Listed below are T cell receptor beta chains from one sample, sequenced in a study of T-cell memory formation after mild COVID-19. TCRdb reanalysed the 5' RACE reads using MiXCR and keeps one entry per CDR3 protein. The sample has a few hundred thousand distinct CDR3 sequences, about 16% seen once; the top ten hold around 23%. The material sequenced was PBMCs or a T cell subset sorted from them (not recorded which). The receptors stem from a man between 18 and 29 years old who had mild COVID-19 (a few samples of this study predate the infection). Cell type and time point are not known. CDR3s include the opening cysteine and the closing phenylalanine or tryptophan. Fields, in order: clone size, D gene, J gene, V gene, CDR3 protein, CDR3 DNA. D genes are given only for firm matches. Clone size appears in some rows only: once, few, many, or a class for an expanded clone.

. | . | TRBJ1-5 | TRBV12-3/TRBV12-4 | CASSSSEGPQHF | TGTGCCAGCAGTTCCTCGGAGGGGCCCCAGCATTTT
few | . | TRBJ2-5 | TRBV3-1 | CASSPLGPQETQYF | TGTGCCAGCAGCCCCTTAGGGCCCCAAGAGACCCAGTACTTC
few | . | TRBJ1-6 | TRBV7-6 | CASPPGNSPLHF | TGTGCCAGCCCTCCTGGGAATTCACCCCTCCACTTT
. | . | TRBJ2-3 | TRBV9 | CASSALKTRGITDTQYF | TGTGCCAGCAGCGCGCTTAAGACTAGGGGAATCACAGATACGCAGTATTTT
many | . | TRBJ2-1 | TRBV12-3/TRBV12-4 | CASSLGGYNEQFF | TGCGCCAGCAGCTTGGGGGGATACAATGAGCAGTTCTTC
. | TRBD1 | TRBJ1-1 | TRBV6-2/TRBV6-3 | CASSNRTGGIWAFF | TGTGCCAGCAGTAACCGGACAGGGGGGATCTGGGCTTTCTTT
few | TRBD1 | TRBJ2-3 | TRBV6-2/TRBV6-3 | CASSYPTGGWIDTQYF | TGTGCCAGCAGTTACCCGACAGGGGGCTGGATAGATACGCAGTATTTT
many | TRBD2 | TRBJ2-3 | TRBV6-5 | CASSSTSGGPGGTQYF | TGTGCCAGCAGTTCAACTAGCGGGGGGCCCGGGGGGACGCAGTATTTT
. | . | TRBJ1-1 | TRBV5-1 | CASSSFGVAEAFF | TGCGCCAGCAGCTCCTTTGGGGTGGCTGAAGCTTTCTTT
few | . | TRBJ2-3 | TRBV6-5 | CASARDPADTQYF | TGTGCCAGCGCCAGAGACCCAGCAGATACGCAGTATTTT
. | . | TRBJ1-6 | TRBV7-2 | CASSFTGQGMNSPLHF | TGTGCCAGCAGCTTCACGGGCCAGGGGATGAATTCACCCCTCCACTTT
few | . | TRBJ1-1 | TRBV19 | CASSMYGPSTEAFF | TGTGCCAGTAGTATGTATGGGCCAAGCACTGAAGCTTTCTTT
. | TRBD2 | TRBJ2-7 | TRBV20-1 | CSAGGGGLGQYF | TGCAGTGCTGGCGGGGGGGGGCTCGGGCAGTACTTC
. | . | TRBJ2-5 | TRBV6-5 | CASSTYLRGETQYF | TGTGCCAGCAGTACCTACTTAAGGGGCGAGACCCAGTACTTC
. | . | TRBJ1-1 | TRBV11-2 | CASSLSGTRNTEAFF | TGTGCCAGCAGCTTAAGTGGGACGAGGAACACTGAAGCTTTCTTT
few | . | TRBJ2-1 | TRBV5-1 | CASTSLISGEASYNEQFF | TGCGCCAGCACCTCTCTTATATCAGGGGAAGCTTCCTACAATGAGCAGTTCTTC
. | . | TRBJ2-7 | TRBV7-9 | CASSFHPGTTYEQYF | TGTGCCAGCAGCTTCCACCCGGGGACAACCTACGAGCAGTACTTC
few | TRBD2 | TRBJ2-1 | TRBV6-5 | CASSPGLAGGAYNEQFF | TGTGCCAGCAGCCCGGGACTAGCAGGCGGCGCCTACAATGAGCAGTTCTTC
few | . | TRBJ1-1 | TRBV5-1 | CASSSRVNTEAFF | TGCGCCAGCTCTTCCAGGGTCAACACTGAAGCTTTCTTT
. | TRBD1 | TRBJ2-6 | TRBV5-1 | CASSRPGTDYSGANVLTF | TGCGCCAGCAGCCGCCCCGGGACAGACTACTCTGGGGCCAACGTCCTGACTTTC
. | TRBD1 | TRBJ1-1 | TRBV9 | CASSVVDRVGTEAFF | TGTGCCAGCAGCGTAGTTGACAGGGTGGGGACTGAAGCTTTCTTT